These T cell receptor beta chains were read from a single sample in a study of blood T cell repertoires in COVID-19. Some clones are missing from TCRdb's copy, which holds only in-frame ones; the method was immunoSEQ multiplex PCR. The sample holds roughly 140,000 clones; about four fifths are singletons and the top ten take roughly 0.58%. The source material was peripheral blood. Every receptor here comes from a man aged 60-69 years with acute or convalescent COVID-19. Each CDR3 is given with its conserved first and last residue. Each record gives: CDR3 length, D gene, J gene, clone size, V gene, CDR3 DNA, CDR3 protein. A D gene is named only where the DNA matches it firmly. The size entry is marked missing in some rows and otherwise reads once, few, many or a size class.

>14|.|TRBJ1-5|.|TRBV6-5
TGTGCCAGCAGTTACGGGGGCAGCAATCAGCCCCAGCATTTT
CASSYGGSNQPQHF
>13|.|TRBJ1-2|.|TRBV6-1
TGTGCCAGCAGTGATTTAAGACGGGGAGGCTACACCTTC
CASSDLRRGGYTF
>16|.|TRBJ2-7|.|TRBV4-3
TGCGCCAGCAGCCAAGTGAGAAACGGGAACTCCTACGAGCAGTACTTC
CASSQVRNGNSYEQYF
>13|.|TRBJ2-1|.|TRBV10-3
TGTGCCATCAGTGAGGACAGGACCAGGGAGCAGTTCTTC
CAISEDRTREQFF
>13|.|TRBJ2-7|few|TRBV27
TGTGCCAGCAGTAACAGGGAAGGGCTCGAGCAGTACTTC
CASSNREGLEQYF
>15|.|TRBJ1-4|.|TRBV5-8
TGTGCCAGCAGCTTGGGAGCAGGAACTAATGAAAAACTGTTTTTT
CASSLGAGTNEKLFF
>11|.|TRBJ1-1|.|TRBV5-1
TGCGCCAGCAGAAGGGAGACTGAAGCTTTCTTT
CASRRETEAFF
>16|TRBD1|TRBJ1-6|.|TRBV6-1
TGTGCCAGCAGTGAAGTAACGGGACAGGGTAATTCACCCCTCCACTTT
CASSEVTGQGNSPLHF
>16|TRBD2|TRBJ2-7|.|TRBV5-1
TGCGCCAGCAGCTTGGGGTTGCGGGGGGGCCTCTACGAGCAGTACTTC
CASSLGLRGGLYEQYF
>17|.|TRBJ2-1|few|TRBV6-1
TGTGCCAGCAGTGAATCCGGGTGGGGCGTAATGGGCAATGAGCAGTTCTTC
CASSESGWGVMGNEQFF
>15|TRBD1|TRBJ2-7|.|TRBV30
TGTGCCTGGAGCTCCTATCCAGGGGGCCAGTACGAGCAGTACTTC
CAWSSYPGGQYEQYF
>17|TRBD1|TRBJ2-7|once|TRBV19
TGTGCCAGTAGTCTCCATCCGCGGGACAGGGGGCGATCGGGCCAGTACTTC
CASSLHPRDRGRSGQYF
>12|.|TRBJ1-3|.|TRBV6-6
TGTGCCAGCGTGGGCACTGGAAACACCATATATTTT
CASVGTGNTIYF
>16|TRBD2|TRBJ2-5|.|TRBV28
TGTGCCAGCAGTTTGCGGCTAGCGGGAGTTAGAGAGACCCAGTACTTC
CASSLRLAGVRETQYF
>14|.|TRBJ1-2|.|TRBV5-6
TGTGCCAGCAGCTTGGGGCTGGGCGACTATGGCTACACCTTC
CASSLGLGDYGYTF
>13|.|TRBJ2-5|.|TRBV19
TGTGCCAGTAGTATGGCCCGCCAAGAGACCCAGTACTTC
CASSMARQETQYF
>17|.|TRBJ2-2|.|TRBV21-1
TGTGCCAGCAGCAAGGAGCGGGAAAAACTTGGGACCGGGGAGCTGTTTTTT
CASSKEREKLGTGELFF
>17|TRBD2|TRBJ2-1|.|TRBV5-1
TGCGCCAGCAGCTTGTCCCGACTCCAGCGGGGGGGTAATGAGCAGTTCTTC
CASSLSRLQRGGNEQFF
>15|TRBD1|TRBJ2-4|.|TRBV6-5
TGTGCCAGCAGCTTGACAGGGGCCGGCAAAAACATTCAGTACTTC
CASSLTGAGKNIQYF
>15|.|TRBJ2-6|.|TRBV6-5
TGTGCCAGCAGAGGACAGTTCTCTGGGGCCAACGTCCTGACTTTC
CASRGQFSGANVLTF
>16|.|TRBJ2-2|.|TRBV9
TGTGCCAGCAGCGTAGATGGCAGGGCGAACACCGGGGAGCTGTTTTTT
CASSVDGRANTGELFF
>17|.|TRBJ1-5|.|TRBV19
TGTGCCAGTAGTATCTTTCGAGGGCAGGCGGGAAAACAGCCCCAGCATTTT
CASSIFRGQAGKQPQHF
>16|.|TRBJ1-6|.|TRBV3-1/TRBV3-2
TGTGCCAGCAGCCAAGTCGAAGCCGTTTATAATTCACCCCTCCACTTT
CASSQVEAVYNSPLHF
>13|.|TRBJ2-1|once|TRBV24-1
TGTGCCACCAGTGACAATGGACTCACAGAGCAGTTCTTC
CATSDNGLTEQFF
>13|TRBD2|TRBJ2-1|.|TRBV25-1
TGTGCCAGCAGTGAAGGTGGGAGGGCCCGGCAGTTCTTC
CASSEGGRARQFF
>14|.|TRBJ2-7|.|TRBV2
TGTGCCAGCACCCGCCGGGGAACGTCCTACGAGCAGTACTTC
CASTRRGTSYEQYF
>12|.|TRBJ2-7|.|TRBV7-2
TGTGCCAGCAGCTTAGATGCGTTCGAGCAGTACTTC
CASSLDAFEQYF